This T cell receptor beta chain was captured by sequencing in a study of cytomegalovirus exposure and HLA in healthy donors. About the study: Caucasian-associated ancestry cluster membership applied to about 77% of around 400 genotyped donors.

PCR primers comprised 60 Vbeta and 13 Jbeta primers. Assay used: immunoSEQ multiplex PCR; TCRdb lists only in-frame clones, some missing. The sample totals approximately 100,000 clones. In germline, CDR1 is ENHRY, CDR2 SYGVKD. V trimming: 0 bases; J trimming: 2 bases; junction bases outside the gene matches: 5. The CDR3 length is 16 residues. Findings and caveats of the study: In a later analysis, at a false discovery rate of 0.05, roughly 17,000 TCR beta sequences were associated with HLA alleles. Sequence variants that were highly shared formed a cluster that was likely a sequencing artifact.

Healthy individuals who donated bone marrow served as the donors. Points on this clone: Its specificity is not known.

Sequenced sample: PBMCs. This sequence was found in a man aged 50 to 60 in good health and CMV-seropositive. This chain connects TRBV10-3 to TRBJ2-7; 9 bases line up with TRBD1. The CDR3 protein is CAISESAGTGTYEQYF. Here the CDR3 DNA reads TGTGCCATCAGTGAGTCGGCGGGGACAGGGACCTACGAGCAGTACTTC.